This T cell receptor (beta chain) was found in a study of blood T cell repertoires in COVID-19. Looking at the study overall: Acute-phase and convalescent COVID-19 samples originated in the United States, Italy and Spain.

TCRdb keeps only in-frame clones here, not all; method: immunoSEQ multiplex PCR. The sample has 18,000 or so clones; roughly 88% are singletons. The germline gives CDR1 SEHNR, CDR2 FQNEAQ (reference sequence). CDR3 length equals 14 residues. Trimming cost V 5 bases and J 10 bases; bases outside gene matches: 7. Sequencing was done on a sample of peripheral blood. The receptor was isolated from a man aged 40-49 years with active COVID-19. The rearrangement uses TRBV7-9 and TRBJ2-1; 11 nucleotides align to TRBD2. CDR3 in amino acids: CASSRPLAGAEQFF. The CDR3 nucleotides are TGTGCCAGCAGCCGACCACTAGCGGGAGCCGAGCAGTTCTTC.